The text below deals with one T cell receptor (beta chain). Its specificity is not known. The CDR3 contains 14 residues. The germline gives CDR1 MDHEN, CDR2 SYDVKM. The V and J ends lost 5 bases and 7 bases, in that order; junction bases with no gene match: 1. Thyroid surgery took place with no prior treatment in any patient. Per the original methods: Variation in CDR3 across clinicopathological groups served as the basis for constructing a distant-metastasis classifier in papillary thyroid cancer. TCRdb re-analyzed the PCR reads using MiXCR. The V and J calls shown here were made by TCRdb, not taken from the authors' results. This table holds approximately 79,000 clones, less than 10% found once. These data belong to a study of metastatic and nonmetastatic thyroid tumors. Study context: Across blood and tumor or nodule tissue, repertoires from malignant and benign thyroid patients were compared with one another.

General study results and limits: It was reportedly found that TCR beta diversity was significantly higher in malignant thyroid tumors than in benign nodules, a difference seen in both blood and tumor samples.

The chain is built from TRBV28 and TRBJ1-6; 11 bases agree with TRBD1. Sequencing used blood. The TCR comes from a female donor with papillary thyroid cancer or a benign thyroid nodule (not recorded which). Some clones in this sample may be carry-over from other donors' samples. CDR3 in amino acids: CASSRDRGNSPLHF. The CDR3 region has the DNA TGTGCCAGCAGTAGGGACAGGGGGAATTCACCCCTCCACTTT. The full variable domain, in which reference TRBV28 and TRBJ1-6 provide the parts outside the CDR3, is DVKVTQSSRYLVKRTGEKVFLECVQDMDHENMFWYRQDPGLGLRLIYFSYDVKMKEKGDIPEGYSVSREKKERFSLILESASTNQTSMYLCASSRDRGNSPLHFGNGTRLTVT.